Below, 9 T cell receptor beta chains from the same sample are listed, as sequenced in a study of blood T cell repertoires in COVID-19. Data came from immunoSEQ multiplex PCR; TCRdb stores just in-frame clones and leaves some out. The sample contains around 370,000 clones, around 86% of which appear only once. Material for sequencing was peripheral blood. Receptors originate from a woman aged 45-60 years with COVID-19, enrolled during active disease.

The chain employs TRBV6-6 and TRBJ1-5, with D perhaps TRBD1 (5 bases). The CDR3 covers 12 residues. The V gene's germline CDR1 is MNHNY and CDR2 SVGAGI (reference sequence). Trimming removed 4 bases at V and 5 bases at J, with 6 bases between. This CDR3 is CASSLGDQPQHF. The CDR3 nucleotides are TGTGCCAGCAGTTTAGGGGATCAGCCCCAGCATTTT.

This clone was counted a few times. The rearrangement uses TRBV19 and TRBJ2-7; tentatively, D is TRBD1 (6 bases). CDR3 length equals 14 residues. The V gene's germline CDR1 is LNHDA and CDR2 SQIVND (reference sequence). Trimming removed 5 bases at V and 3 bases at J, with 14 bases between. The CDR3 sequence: CASSLRGAFYEQYF. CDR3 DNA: TGTGCCAGTAGTCTCAGGGGCGCTTTCTACGAGCAGTACTTC.

This CDR3 is CAISGQGGDQPQHF. Written as DNA, the CDR3 is TGTGCCATCAGCGGACAGGGTGGGGATCAGCCCCAGCATTTT. The genes are TRBV10-3 and TRBJ1-5; 8 bases agree with TRBD1. Germline trimming cut 6 bases from V and 5 bases from J; bases unmatched to any gene: 6. The CDR3 is made up of 14 amino acids. Germline V gives CDR1 ENHRY, CDR2 SYGVKD.

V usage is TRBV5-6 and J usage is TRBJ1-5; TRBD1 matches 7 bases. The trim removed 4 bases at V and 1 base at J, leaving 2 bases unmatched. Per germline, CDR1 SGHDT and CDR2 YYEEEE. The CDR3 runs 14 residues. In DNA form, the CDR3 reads TGTGCCAGCAGCAAGGACAGGAGCAATCAGCCCCAGCATTTT. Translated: CASSKDRSNQPQHF.

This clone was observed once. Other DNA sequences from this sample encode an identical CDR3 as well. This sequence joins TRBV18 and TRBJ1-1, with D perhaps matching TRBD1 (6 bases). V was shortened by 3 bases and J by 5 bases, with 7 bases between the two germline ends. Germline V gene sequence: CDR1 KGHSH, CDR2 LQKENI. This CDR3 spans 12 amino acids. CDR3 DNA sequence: TGTGCCAGCTCACCCCAGGGGACTGAAGCTTTCTTT. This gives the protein CASSPQGTEAFF.

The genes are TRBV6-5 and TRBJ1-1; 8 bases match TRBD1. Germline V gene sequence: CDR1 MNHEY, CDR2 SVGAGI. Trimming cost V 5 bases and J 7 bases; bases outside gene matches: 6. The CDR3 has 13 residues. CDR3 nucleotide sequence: TGTGCCAGCAGTCCCCCAGGGGGCAATGAAGCTTTCTTT. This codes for CASSPPGGNEAFF.

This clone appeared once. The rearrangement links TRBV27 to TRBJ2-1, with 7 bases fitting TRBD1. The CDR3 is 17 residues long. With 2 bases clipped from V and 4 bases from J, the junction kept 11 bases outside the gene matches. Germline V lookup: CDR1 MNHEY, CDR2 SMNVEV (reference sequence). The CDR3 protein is CASSLLRLPGQYNEQFF. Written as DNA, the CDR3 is TGTGCCAGCAGTTTACTACGACTACCGGGACAGTACAATGAGCAGTTCTTC.

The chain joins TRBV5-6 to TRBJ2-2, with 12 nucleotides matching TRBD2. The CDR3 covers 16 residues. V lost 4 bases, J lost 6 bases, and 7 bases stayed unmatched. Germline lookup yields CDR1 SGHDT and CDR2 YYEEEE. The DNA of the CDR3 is TGTGCCAGCAGCATTTGGACTAGCGGGACGTCCGGGGAGCTGTTTTTT. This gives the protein CASSIWTSGTSGELFF.

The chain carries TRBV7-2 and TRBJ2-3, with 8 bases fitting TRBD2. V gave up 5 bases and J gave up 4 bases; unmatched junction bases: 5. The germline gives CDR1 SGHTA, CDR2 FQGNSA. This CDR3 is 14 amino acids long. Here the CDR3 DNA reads TGTGCCAGCAGCATAAGCGGGAGATCAGATACGCAGTATTTT. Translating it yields CASSISGRSDTQYF.